These 26 T cell receptor beta chains originate from one sample sequenced in a study of glioma-infiltrating T cells. TCR alpha and beta CDR3 regions were amplified from RNA using iRepertoire nested multiplex PCR. TCRdb re-called the multiplex PCR reads through MiXCR, storing one row per CDR3 protein. The sample yields 3,000 to 4,000 distinct CDR3 sequences, 17% seen once. Source material: glioma tissue, nonneoplastic brain tissue, or PBMCs (not recorded which). The origin of the receptors is a human donor with low-grade glioma or glioblastoma, undergoing nonglioma brain surgery, or in good health (not recorded which).

Judged by abundance, this clonotype is medium-sized. The rearrangement joins TRBV28 to TRBJ1-2, with 10 positions matching TRBD1. Germline V gene sequence: CDR1 MDHEN, CDR2 SYDVKM. The CDR3 extends over 16 amino acids. The J segment lost 5 bases and the V segment lost 5 bases, leaving 11 bases of the junction unmatched. This chain's CDR3 is CASSPYRTGGSYGYTF. CDR3 bases: TGTGCCAGCAGTCCTTACCGGACAGGGGGTTCTTATGGCTACACCTTC.

This clonotype was observed many times. The chain is built from TRBV4-1 and TRBJ2-4, with D maybe TRBD2 (7 bases). V gave up 3 bases and J gave up 3 bases, with 15 bases separating them. This CDR3 has 16 residues. Looked up from germline, CDR1 is MGHRA and CDR2 is YSYEKL. The DNA of the CDR3 is TGCGCCAGCAGCCAGAACAGGGAGGGAGTCAAAAACATTCAGTACTTC. Amino acid sequence: CASSQNREGVKNIQYF.

Ten or more counts support this clonotype. This chain connects TRBV7-2 to TRBJ2-3; D perhaps matches TRBD2 (6 bases). Germline values: CDR1 SGHTA, CDR2 FQGNSA. This CDR3 region has 17 residues. Trimming took off 5 bases at V and 4 bases at J, with 22 bases between the two ends. The DNA for the CDR3 is TGTGCCAGCAGCCCCCTGGGGCGGGGTGGATCCCCAGATACGCAGTATTTT. Translating it yields CASSPLGRGGSPDTQYF.

This clonotype ranks as medium-sized. The J gene is TRBJ2-7, the V gene TRBV7-9; the D is unclear. This CDR3 is 15 amino acids long. CDR1 and CDR2 (germline): SEHNR, FQNEAQ (reference sequence). Trimming cost V 5 bases and J 2 bases, with 16 bases left between them. The CDR3 reads CASSPRGQAPYEQYV. CDR3 nucleotide sequence: TGTGCCAGCAGCCCTCGTGGCCAGGCCCCCTACGAGCAGTACGTC.

This clonotype has ten or more counts. The gene calls are TRBV24-1 and TRBJ2-3; a possible D gene is TRBD2 (6 bases). Germline V gene lookup returns CDR1 KGHDR and CDR2 SFDVKD. With 6 bases removed from V and 3 bases from J, the gap between germline ends came to 18 bases. This CDR3 region has 16 residues. CDR3 nucleotide sequence: TGTGCCACCAGTCCCACAGGTGGCGGGGTGACAGATACGCAGTATTTT. Residues: CATSPTGGGVTDTQYF.

By frequency in the sample, this clonotype is medium-sized. CDR3 region: CASSQTGKTNYGYTF. In DNA form, the CDR3 reads TGTGCCAGCAGCCAAACGGGCAAAACTAACTATGGCTACACCTTC. This chain links TRBV14 with TRBJ1-2, with no clear D. The germline V gene has CDR1 SGHDN and CDR2 FVKESK. The V end lost 2 bases, the J end lost 0 bases, and 10 bases lay between the germline ends. The CDR3 has 15 amino acids.

This clonotype came up many times. The V call is TRBV18, the J call TRBJ2-3, with TRBD2 matching 8 bases. With 3 bases clipped from V and 4 bases from J, the junction kept 6 bases outside the gene matches. Looked up from germline, CDR1 is KGHSH and CDR2 is LQKENI. This CDR3 comprises 15 residues. CDR3 bases: TGTGCCAGCTCACCTAGCCGGGGGGGCCCAGATACGCAGTATTTT. The encoded protein is CASSPSRGGPDTQYF.

This clonotype appeared a few times. The chain joins TRBV5-1 to TRBJ2-1, with TRBD2 matching 9 bases. The CDR3 has 17 amino acids. Germline values: CDR1 SGHRS, CDR2 YFSETQ. The V gene end was trimmed by 0 bases and the J gene end by 0 bases; junction bases not matched to a gene: 4. The CDR3 is CASSLALAGPSYNEQFF. The DNA for the CDR3 is TGCGCCAGCAGCTTGGCCCTAGCGGGGCCCTCCTACAATGAGCAGTTCTTC.

This clonotype was counted many times. The rearrangement joins TRBV5-6 to TRBJ2-2, with D perhaps assigned TRBD1 or TRBD2 (6 bases each). V shed 4 bases and J shed 0 bases, with 16 bases lying between them. Germline V CDR1 and CDR2: SGHDT, YYEEEE. The CDR3 totals 17 residues. The chain's CDR3 is CASSGTPGLTNTGELFF. The CDR3 region has the DNA TGTGCCAGCAGCGGGACACCGGGACTGACGAACACCGGGGAGCTGTTTTTT.

This clonotype occurred many times. V gene TRBV18 combines with J gene TRBJ2-5; no reliable D call. Germline-derived CDR1 and CDR2 are KGHSH and LQKENI. The CDR3 has 12 residues. The V and J ends lost 2 bases and 3 bases respectively, with 4 bases between them. CDR3 residues: CASSPLEETQYF. The CDR3 DNA follows: TGTGCCAGCTCACCATTGGAAGAGACCCAGTACTTC.

Judged by abundance, this clonotype is medium-sized. This chain uses TRBV24-1 with TRBJ1-2, with TRBD1 matching 9 bases. Germline CDR1 KGHDR, CDR2 SFDVKD. This CDR3 has 14 residues. The ends lost 5 bases at V and 1 base at J; junction bases unmatched: 1. The CDR3 DNA is TGTGCCACCAGTGGGACAGGGGATAACTATGGCTACACCTTC. Encoded protein: CATSGTGDNYGYTF.

By sample share, this clonotype is medium-sized. The chain carries TRBV6-1 and TRBJ2-5; D perhaps matches TRBD1 (5 bases). Germline assignment: CDR1 MNHNS and CDR2 SASEGT. CDR3 size: 12 residues. Trimming removed 5 bases from V and 7 bases from J, with 11 bases in between. The CDR3, as DNA: TGTGCCAGCAGTAGGACATTGGGGACCCAGTACTTC. Protein: CASSRTLGTQYF.

This clonotype has just a few counts. V is TRBV10-3 and J is TRBJ2-1, with 15 bases fitting TRBD2. Germline V lookup: CDR1 ENHRY, CDR2 SYGVKD. The length of the CDR3 is 16 residues. Trimming removed 4 bases from V and 9 bases from J; junction bases left unmatched: 7. The CDR3 nucleotides read TGTGCCATCAGTGCAAGCCCGGGACTAGCGGGAGGTGAGCAGTTCTTC. Residues: CAISASPGLAGGEQFF.

This clonotype was seen ten or more times. One base away lies a much larger clone, so this may be a sequencing read error. The chain links TRBV27 to TRBJ2-5; D ambiguous. Germline lookup yields CDR1 MNHEY and CDR2 SMNVEV (reference sequence). The CDR3 length is 12 residues. The CDR3 DNA is TGTGCCAGCAGTTTAAGAGCACCGGCCCAGCACTTC. Translated: CASSLRAPAQHF.

This clonotype was recorded only once. A much larger clone differs by one base, so this may be a read error. The V and J genes are TRBV4-1 and TRBJ1-3; weak D call: TRBD1 (6 bases). Trimming removed 4 bases from V and 0 bases from J, with 16 bases in between. Germline CDR1 and CDR2: MGHRA and YSYEKL. The CDR3 loop spans 17 amino acids. The CDR3 is CASSRTDRQYSGNTIYF. The CDR3 DNA is TGCGCCAGCAGCCGGACGGACAGACAATACTCTGGAAACACCATATATTTT.

The chain combines TRBV7-3 with TRBJ2-6, with TRBD1 matching 8 bases. In germline, CDR1 is SGHTA, CDR2 FQGTGA. J was trimmed by 0 bases and V by 5 bases; bases with no gene match: 6. The length of the CDR3 is 17 residues. CDR3: CASSIQGGDSGANVLTF. In DNA form, the CDR3 reads TGTGCCAGCAGCATACAGGGGGGAGACTCTGGGGCCAACGTCCTGACTTTC.

Ten or more counts support this clonotype. V is TRBV5-1 and J is TRBJ2-7; the D gene could be TRBD1 or TRBD2 (5 bases each). This CDR3 has 14 amino acids. V lost 4 bases to trimming and J lost 6 bases, with 17 bases between them. In germline, CDR1 is SGHRS, CDR2 YFSETQ. The DNA for the CDR3 is TGCGCCAGCAGCCCCAGGGACGGGCACTCCGAGCAGTACGTC. Residues: CASSPRDGHSEQYV.

As to this clonotype: Possible read error: a much larger clone is one base away. The chain carries TRBV10-3 and TRBJ2-1; D is unclear. This CDR3 has 18 residues. Germline loops: CDR1 ENHRY, CDR2 SYGVKD. CDR3 in amino acids: CAVSDPRAQRGSYNEQFF. For the CDR3, the DNA is TGTGCCGTCAGTGATCCCCGGGCCCAGCGAGGCTCCTACAATGAGCAGTTCTTC.

At least ten counts were recorded for this clonotype. The genes are TRBV12-3 or TRBV12-4 and TRBJ1-3; D gene unclear. Trimming removed 1 base at V and 3 bases at J, with 7 bases between. This CDR3 has 14 amino acids. The CDR3 sequence is CASSLEGGGNTIYF. The DNA of the CDR3 is TGTGCCAGCAGTTTAGAGGGAGGTGGAAACACCATATATTTT.

This clonotype came up once. V is TRBV18 and J is TRBJ2-7, with D perhaps TRBD2 (5 bases). CDR3 size: 13 residues. Trimming removed 2 bases from V and 3 bases from J, with 8 bases in between. The germline V gene has CDR1 KGHSH and CDR2 LQKENI. The CDR3 loop is CASSPNSGYEQYV. The CDR3 nucleotides are TGTGCCAGCTCACCAAACAGCGGCTACGAGCAGTACGTC.

This clonotype was recorded at least ten times. The genes are TRBV18 and TRBJ1-1; TRBD1 matches 9 bases. Germline-derived CDR1 and CDR2 are KGHSH and LQKENI. Trimming removed 7 bases from V and 1 base from J; junction bases left unmatched: 10. The CDR3 has 16 amino acids. The CDR3 nucleotides are TGTGCCAGCTTAACACAGGGGGCTTATTCGAACACTGAAGCTTTCTTT. The encoded protein is CASLTQGAYSNTEAFF.

This clonotype came up many times. This chain connects TRBV4-1 to TRBJ2-7; D perhaps matches TRBD1 (5 bases). V shed 0 bases and J shed 5 bases, with 23 bases lying between them. Germline CDR1 and CDR2: MGHRA and YSYEKL. The CDR3 runs to 18 residues. The CDR3: CASSQDWGGRQARDEQYV. Here the CDR3 DNA reads TGCGCCAGCAGCCAAGATTGGGGTGGGCGGCAGGCCAGGGACGAGCAGTACGTC.

This clonotype was detected ten times or more. This CDR3 is missing its conserved last phenylalanine or tryptophan, likely due to a read error. Because the CDR3's place on the DNA is in doubt, the DNA is left out and the CDR3 is given as listed by TCRdb. This sequence joins TRBV5-1 and TRBJ2-7. Germline CDR1 reads SGHRS; CDR2 reads YFSETQ. The CDR3 adds up to 8 amino acids, both ends counted. CDR3 amino acids: CASSVRKS.

Comments on this clonotype: At one of its ends the junction is not consistent with the germline gene, which may arise from a read error. The chain links TRBV11-3 to TRBJ2-3; 7 bases are shared with TRBD2. The CDR3 is made up of 16 amino acids. The germline CDR1 and CDR2 sequences are SGHNT and YENEEA. CDR3 DNA sequence: TGTGCCCGCAGCTTTTCGATAGCGGGCCACTCGGATACGCAGTATTTT. Its protein product is CARSFSIAGHSDTQYF.

This clonotype is medium-sized by share. The chain joins TRBV28 to TRBJ1-1; D remains ambiguous. Between the trimmed V and J ends, which lost 3 bases and 1 base, there was a span of 9 bases. Per the germline V gene, CDR1 is MDHEN and CDR2 is SYDVKM. The CDR3 contains 14 residues. CDR3 in DNA: TGTGCCAGCAGTTTGGTTACATCGAACACTGAAGCTTTCTTT. This codes for CASSLVTSNTEAFF. Full variable domain (outside the CDR3, taken from reference TRBV28 and TRBJ1-1): DVKVTQSSRYLVKRTGEKVFLECVQDMDHENMFWYRQDPGLGLRLIYFSYDVKMKEKGDIPEGYSVSREKKERFSLILESASTNQTSMYLCASSLVTSNTEAFFGQGTRLTVV.

By share, this clonotype counts as medium-sized. V and J are TRBV15 and TRBJ2-5, with D maybe TRBD2 (5 bases). The CDR3 loop spans 17 amino acids. Between the trimmed V and J ends, which lost 5 bases and 2 bases, there was a span of 21 bases. Germline V gene lookup returns CDR1 LNHNV and CDR2 YYDKDF (reference sequence). CDR3 sequence: CATSPRGSGLIQETQYF. The DNA for the CDR3 is TGTGCCACCAGCCCCAGAGGGAGTGGATTGATACAAGAGACCCAGTACTTC.